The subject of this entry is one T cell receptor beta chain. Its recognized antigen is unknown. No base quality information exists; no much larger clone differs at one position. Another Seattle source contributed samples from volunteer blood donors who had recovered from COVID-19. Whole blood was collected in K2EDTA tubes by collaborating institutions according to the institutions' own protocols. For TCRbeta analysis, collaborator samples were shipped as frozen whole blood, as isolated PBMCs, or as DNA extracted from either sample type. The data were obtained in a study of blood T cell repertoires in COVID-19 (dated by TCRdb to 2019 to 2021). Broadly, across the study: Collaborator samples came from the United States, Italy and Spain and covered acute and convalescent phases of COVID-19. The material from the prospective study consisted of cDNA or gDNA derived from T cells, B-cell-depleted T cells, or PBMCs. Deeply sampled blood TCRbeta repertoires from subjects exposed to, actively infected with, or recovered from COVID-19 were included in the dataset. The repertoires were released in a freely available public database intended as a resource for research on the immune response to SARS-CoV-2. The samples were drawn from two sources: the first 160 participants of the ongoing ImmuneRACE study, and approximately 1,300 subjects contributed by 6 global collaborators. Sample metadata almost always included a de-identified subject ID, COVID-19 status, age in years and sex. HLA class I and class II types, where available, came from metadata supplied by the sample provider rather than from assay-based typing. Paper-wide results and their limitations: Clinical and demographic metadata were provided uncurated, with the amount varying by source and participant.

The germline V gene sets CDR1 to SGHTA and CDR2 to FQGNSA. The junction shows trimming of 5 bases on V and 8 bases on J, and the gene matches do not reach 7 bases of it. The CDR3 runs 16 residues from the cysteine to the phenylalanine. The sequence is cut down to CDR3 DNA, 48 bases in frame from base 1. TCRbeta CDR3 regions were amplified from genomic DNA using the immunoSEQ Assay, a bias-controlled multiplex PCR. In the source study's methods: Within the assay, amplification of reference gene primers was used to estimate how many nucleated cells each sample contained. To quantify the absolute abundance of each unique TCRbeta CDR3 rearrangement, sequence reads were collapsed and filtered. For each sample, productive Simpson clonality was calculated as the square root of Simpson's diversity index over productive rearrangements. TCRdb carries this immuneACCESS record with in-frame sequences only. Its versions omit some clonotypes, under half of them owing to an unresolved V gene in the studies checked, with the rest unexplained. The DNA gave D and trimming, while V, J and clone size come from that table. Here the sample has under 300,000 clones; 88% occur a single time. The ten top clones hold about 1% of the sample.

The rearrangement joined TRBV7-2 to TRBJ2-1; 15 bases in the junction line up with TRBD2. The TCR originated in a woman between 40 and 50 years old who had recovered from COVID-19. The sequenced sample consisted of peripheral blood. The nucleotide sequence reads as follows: TGTGCCAGCAGCGCGGGGACTAGCGGGAGGAGGGATGAGCAGTTCTTC. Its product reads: CASSAGTSGRRDEQFF.